Here is one TCR beta chain with its context. The antigen is not known. The V end was cut by 1 base, the J end by 0 bases, with 7 bases between. Germline V lookup: CDR1 GTSNPN, CDR2 SVGIG (reference sequence). The length of the CDR3 is 13 residues. This sample is part of a study of T-cell reconstitution after alpha-beta-depleted transplantation in children. General study results and limits: Fresh T-cell production supplied most of the T-cell counts and diversity seen one year after transplant. Reported findings indicate that, about two months after transplant, alpha-beta T cells came from several hundred expanded clones, which were derived from non-depleted graft cells. For some patients, TCRbeta diversity was high at day 60 because of recipient T cells and thymic progenitors that survived.

TCRbeta library preparation incorporated unique molecular identifiers. TCRdb re-analysed the PCR reads in MiXCR, keeping a single row per CDR3 protein. The repertoire includes some 290,000 distinct CDR3 sequences, over 20% of them detected once, and 9.5% to 13% sits in the top ten. The sample was PBMCs, mostly from graft donor cells, taken 180 days after TCRalphabeta/CD19-depleted stem cell transplant. The receptor was derived from a male patient between 5 and 17 years old who had a stem cell transplant for acute lymphoblastic leukemia, so the T cells may come from the graft donor. This rearrangement joins TRBV30 to TRBJ2-7; the D gene is possibly TRBD2 (5 bases). CDR3 loop: CAWSDGSSYEQYF. The CDR3 DNA sequence: TGTGCCTGGAGTGATGGGAGCTCCTACGAGCAGTACTTC.